This T cell receptor beta chain was obtained from a study of T cell responses to AZD1222 COVID-19 vaccine. Findings of the study overall: In all cases, repertoires were sampled only after the peak T cell response.

Here immunoSEQ multiplex PCR was the method, and the copy in TCRdb shows in-frame clones only, minus some. Of approximately 150,000 clones listed, around 89% are singletons. Remarks on this clone: Its antigen is currently unknown.

The CDR3 sequence is 15 residues long. The germline V gene encodes CDR1 MNHEY and CDR2 SVGEGT. V shed 5 bases and J shed 3 bases, with 16 bases lying between them. This chain links TRBV6-2 or TRBV6-3 with TRBJ1-2, with D unclear. This sequence originates from an adult in good health. The material sequenced was peripheral blood, taken on day 0 of AZD1222 vaccination. The CDR3 nucleotides read TGTGCCAGCAGTCTCTCAGGACGAAGGGACTATGGCTACACCTTC. Its translation is CASSLSGRRDYGYTF.